One and the same sample provided the 8 T cell receptor beta chains below, sequenced in a study of read filtering for tumor transcriptome and immune sequencing. Molecular barcoded adaptors covering alpha/delta and beta/gamma chains were used on roughly 400 ng RNA. TCRdb reprocessed the reads with MiXCR, giving one entry per CDR3 protein. Among about 46,000 distinct CDR3 sequences listed, around 20% were seen once. What was sequenced was a population of CD138-negative cells sorted from bone marrow. The receptors come from a donor at least 40 years old with multiple myeloma.

The chain links TRBV5-1 to TRBJ2-5; 7 positions match TRBD1. The CDR3 runs to 15 residues. The germline gives CDR1 SGHRS, CDR2 YFSETQ. J was trimmed by 0 bases and V by 4 bases; bases with no gene match: 6. Here the CDR3 reads CASSPSTGNQETQYF. The CDR3 DNA is TGCGCCAGCAGCCCGTCGACAGGGAACCAAGAGACCCAGTACTTC. Together with reference TRBV5-1 and TRBJ2-5, the CDR3 gives the full variable domain: KAGVTQTPRYLIKTRGQQVTLSCSPISGHRSVSWYQQTPGQGLQFLFEYFSETQRNKGNFPGRFSGRQFSNSRSEMNVSTLELGDSALYLCASSPSTGNQETQYFGPGTRLLVL.

As to this clonotype: This may be a read error, as it is one base from a much larger clone. The chain carries TRBV6-2 or TRBV6-3 and TRBJ2-3; no definite D call. V gave up 4 bases and J gave up 8 bases, with 7 bases separating them. Germline-derived CDR1 and CDR2 are MNHEY and SVGEGT. This CDR3 is built from 11 residues. The CDR3 DNA follows: TGTGCCAGCAGTTCGGTTGGTACGCAGTATTTT. Residues: CASSSVGTQYF.

There are many counts of this clonotype. This chain uses TRBV28 with TRBJ2-1; 8 bases map to TRBD2. Germline V CDR1 and CDR2: MDHEN, SYDVKM. J gave up 8 bases and V 5 bases, and 11 bases lay outside the gene matches. CDR3 length equals 15 residues. The CDR3 coding sequence is TGTGCCAGCAGTCTCACTAGCGGAGCCTTTGATGAGCAGTTCTTC. Its translation is CASSLTSGAFDEQFF.

With regard to this clonotype: One base away lies a much larger clone, so this may be a sequencing read error. The rearrangement joins TRBV20-1 to TRBJ2-3; TRBD2 matches at 10 bases. This CDR3 contains 15 residues. V gave up 1 base and J gave up 6 bases; unmatched junction bases: 7. Germline CDR1 reads DFQATT; CDR2 reads SNEGSKA (reference sequence). CDR3 bases: TGCAGTGCTAGAGGTCGTCTAGCGGGAGTGGATACGCAGTATTTT. Translation gives CSARGRLAGVDTQYF.

With regard to this clonotype: This may come from a read error, since a much larger clone is one base off. The rearrangement uses TRBV5-1 and TRBJ2-1; the D call may be TRBD1 or TRBD2 (5 bases each). The V gene lost 4 bases and the J gene lost 5 bases, with 19 bases spanning the gap. Per the germline V gene, CDR1 is SGHRS and CDR2 is YFSETQ. The CDR3 covers 16 residues. This chain's CDR3 is CASSPTEVRGHNEQFF. CDR3 coding DNA: TGCGCCAGCAGCCCGACGGAGGTTAGGGGCCACAATGAGCAGTTCTTC.

This clonotype was seen at least ten times. The chain links TRBV7-3 to TRBJ2-2; 8 nucleotides agree with TRBD1. The germline V gene has CDR1 SGHTA and CDR2 FQGTGA. V dropped 5 bases and J dropped 5; count of bases not matched to a gene: 7. The CDR3 runs 15 residues. CDR3 DNA: TGTGCCAGCAGCCCATCGACAGGGGCGACCGGGGAGCTGTTTTTT. Residues: CASSPSTGATGELFF.

This clonotype has just a few counts. J is TRBJ2-7 and V is TRBV5-1; D possibly corresponds to TRBD2 (6 bases). Germline CDR1 reads SGHRS; CDR2 reads YFSETQ. There are 16 residues in the CDR3. V dropped 0 bases and J dropped 6 bases, with 19 bases sitting between them. The CDR3 DNA sequence: TGCGCCAGCAGCTTGGTACCGACTAGTCTGCCCTTCGAGCAGTACTTC. Translated: CASSLVPTSLPFEQYF.

Many counts were recorded for this clonotype. This chain uses TRBV5-1 with TRBJ2-5; D gene uncertain. The germline gives CDR1 SGHRS, CDR2 YFSETQ. V was shortened by 0 bases and J by 2 bases, with 2 bases between the two germline ends. This CDR3 region has 12 residues. The CDR3 sequence: CASSLDQETQYF. The CDR3 region has the DNA TGCGCCAGCAGCTTGGATCAAGAGACCCAGTACTTC. The variable domain in full, with the rest retrieved from reference TRBV5-1 and TRBJ2-5, is KAGVTQTPRYLIKTRGQQVTLSCSPISGHRSVSWYQQTPGQGLQFLFEYFSETQRNKGNFPGRFSGRQFSNSRSEMNVSTLELGDSALYLCASSLDQETQYFGPGTRLLVL.